This is a list of T cell receptor beta chains from one sample in a study of neurological immune-mediated disorders. TCRdb used MiXCR to reprocess the 5' RACE reads, holding one entry per CDR3 protein. The sample has 30,000 or so distinct CDR3 sequences; about 12% are singletons. Sequences were obtained from PBMCs. These receptors were collected from a man between 60 and 70 years old in good health. Each CDR3 is given with its conserved first and last residue.

v_gene,CDR3aa
TRBV28,CASSNIAGTSTDTQYF
TRBV29-1,CSVMTGGSGEQYF
TRBV29-1,CSVSRGSYEQYF
TRBV12-3/TRBV12-4,CASSSRVSSYEQYF
TRBV5-1,CASSLEYSEQFF
TRBV5-1,CASSLEAGGLFTF
TRBV14,CASSRGRGETQYF
TRBV5-1,CASSSDRGLGKTQYF
TRBV11-2,CASSLVGSHLDTQYF
TRBV9,CASSVTGAQYNEQFF
TRBV9,CASSSSGGARNEQFF
TRBV29-1,CSVRGATEPYEQYF
TRBV27,CASRERERNEQFF
TRBV5-1,CASGTGWGTDTQYF
TRBV20-1,CSASRDGHTDTQYF
TRBV20-1,CSARRSGTANTEAFF
TRBV4-1,CASSHQRVLDGNTIYF
TRBV27,CASSWEYTGELFF
TRBV14,CASSRGGLNTEAFF
TRBV10-2,CASSVPGLSSYNEQFF
TRBV28,CASISGDRGYYEQYF
TRBV6-2/TRBV6-3,CASRRTGGNYEQYF
TRBV13,CASSRGQGYEQYF
TRBV6-5,CASSYSLSTDTQYF
TRBV3-1,CASSSGIEQYF